This T cell receptor beta chain originates from a study of regulatory T cells in long-lasting Graves disease. Background on the study: Patients met the persistent Graves' disease definition after over 5 years of antithyroid drugs with positive TSH receptor antibodies. Whole-study findings and limits: Persistent disease favored TRBV28, TRBJ1-2 and TRBJ2-5. Owing to a sample size that was small, accuracy may have been reduced.

For this clonotype: Its antigen is not known.

CDR3 regions were amplified by Arm-PCR using iRepertoire HTBI primers to build TCR beta libraries. Authors' analysis steps: From all samples, identification returned over 13 TRBJ and 60 to 80 TRBV segments. In TCRdb, the multiplex PCR reads were re-called with MiXCR into one record per CDR3 protein. These V and J calls originate from TCRdb's pipeline instead of the authors' own analysis. The repertoire holds roughly 450,000 distinct CDR3 sequences, with about a quarter as singletons. Sample time point: persistent/refractory GD, antithyroid drugs over 5 years with positive TRAb. From RNA extracted from PBMCs, the TCR library was made. Germline lookup yields CDR1 SGHDT and CDR2 YYEEEE. J gave up 6 bases and V 1 base, and 7 bases lay outside the gene matches. The CDR3 contains 14 residues.

This clonotype originated in a female donor with Graves disease. This chain connects TRBV5-6 to TRBJ2-7; TRBD2 aligns across 7 bases. The specimen comprised peripheral blood mononuclear cells (PBMCs), sampled when the disease was refractory, from a patient treated with antithyroid drugs. The CDR3 bases are TGTGCCAGCAGCTTGAGTTGGCTAGCGGCCGAGCAGTACTTC. This sequence encodes CASSLSWLAAEQYF.